Below are 23 T cell receptor beta chains sequenced from a single sample in a study of STAT3 mutations in large granular lymphocyte leukemia. Study results and caveats: Every T-LGLL patient had at least one immunodominant TCRbeta clonotype.

The protocol was immunoSEQ multiplex PCR, while the TCRdb copy is restricted to in-frame clones and leaves out a portion. The sample holds some 27,000 clones, about 80% seen once. Their cognate antigens are unknown. The specimen was peripheral blood mononuclear cells. These receptor sequences come from a woman between 45 and 60 years old with T-cell large granular lymphocyte leukemia. Some clones in this sample may be carry-over from other donors' samples.

The chain uses TRBV6-6 and TRBJ1-2; weak D call: TRBD1 (5 bases). Trimming took 5 bases from V and 4 from J, leaving 11 bases between them. CDR3 length: 13 amino acids. Germline V lookup: CDR1 MNHNY, CDR2 SVGAGI (reference sequence). CDR3 residues: CASSLQTAYGYTF. Written as DNA, the CDR3 is TGTGCCAGCAGTCTCCAGACAGCCTATGGCTACACCTTC.

This clone has only one observation. The chain employs TRBV7-9 and TRBJ2-5; D gene unclear. The germline V gene has CDR1 SEHNR and CDR2 FQNEAQ (reference sequence). The V and J ends lost 5 bases and 5 bases respectively, with 9 bases between them. CDR3 length equals 12 residues. CDR3 in DNA: TGTGCCAGCAGCCCGGTGCGGGAGACCCAGTACTTC. Encoded protein: CASSPVRETQYF.

This chain links TRBV5-4 with TRBJ1-2; D ambiguous. This CDR3 region has 13 residues. Germline CDR1 is SGHNT and CDR2 is YYREEE (reference sequence). Trimming left V 3 bases short and J 3 bases short, with 9 bases between. The CDR3 is CASSSRTYYGYTF. In nucleotides, the CDR3 is TGTGCCAGCAGCTCGCGGACCTACTATGGCTACACCTTC. Full variable domain (outside the CDR3, taken from reference TRBV5-4 and TRBJ1-2): ETGVTQSPTHLIKTRGQQVTLRCSSQSGHNTVSWYQQALGQGPQFIFQYYREEENGRGNFPPRFSGLQFPNYSSELNVNALELDDSALYLCASSSRTYYGYTFGSGTRLTVV.

This rearrangement joins TRBV4-3 to TRBJ1-2, with 9 bases identical to TRBD1. This CDR3 is 17 amino acids long. Looked up from germline, CDR1 is LGHNA and CDR2 is YSLEER. The ends lost 0 bases at V and 4 bases at J; junction bases unmatched: 9. CDR3 in amino acids: CASSQDPAGTGSYGYTF. The DNA for the CDR3 is TGCGCCAGCAGCCAAGACCCGGCCGGGACAGGGAGCTATGGCTACACCTTC.

The rearrangement joins TRBV2 to TRBJ1-5; 7 bases agree with TRBD1. Trimming at V came to 4 bases and at J to 1 base, leaving 4 bases not matched to a gene. The CDR3 is 15 amino acids. The germline V gene encodes CDR1 SNHLY and CDR2 FYNNEI. The CDR3 bases are TGTGCCAGCAGTGGACAGGGAGGGAGCAATCAGCCCCAGCATTTT. As protein: CASSGQGGSNQPQHF.

The rearrangement links TRBV5-1 to TRBJ1-2; unclear D gene. V dropped 2 bases and J dropped 1 base, with 6 bases sitting between them. Germline lookup yields CDR1 SGHRS and CDR2 YFSETQ. The CDR3 totals 13 residues. The CDR3 DNA follows: TGCGCCAGCAGCTTTAACCTTAACTATGGCTACACCTTC. This gives the protein CASSFNLNYGYTF.

V usage is TRBV28 and J usage is TRBJ1-2; D perhaps matches TRBD1 (5 bases). Trimming removed 10 bases at V and 4 bases at J, with 16 bases between. From germline, CDR1 is MDHEN and CDR2 SYDVKM. The CDR3 has 13 amino acids. CDR3 region: CAIRVQGTYGYTF. The DNA of the CDR3 is TGTGCCATACGGGTTCAGGGAACCTATGGCTACACCTTC.

This clone was picked up a small number of times. The chain has TRBV9 and TRBJ1-3; weak D call: TRBD1 (5 bases). V lost 2 bases to trimming and J lost 0 bases, with 6 bases between them. The CDR3 has 14 amino acids. The germline gives CDR1 SGDLS, CDR2 YYNGEE. In nucleotides, the CDR3 is TGTGCCAGCAGCGTGCAGGGCTCTGGAAACACCATATATTTT. Amino acid sequence: CASSVQGSGNTIYF.

J is TRBJ1-2 and V is TRBV29-1, with D perhaps matching TRBD1 (5 bases). The CDR3 contains 13 residues. Germline V gives CDR1 SQVTM, CDR2 ANQGSEA. V was clipped by 2 bases and J by 5 bases, with 12 bases between them. The CDR3 sequence is CSVELPGPYGYTF. As DNA, the CDR3 is TGCAGCGTTGAACTCCCAGGGCCTTATGGCTACACCTTC.

This rearrangement joins TRBV10-3 to TRBJ2-7; D may match TRBD1 or TRBD2 (5 bases each). The germline CDR1 and CDR2 sequences are ENHRY and SYGVKD. Trimming cost V 0 bases and J 7 bases, with 13 bases left between them. The CDR3 is 14 amino acids. The CDR3, as DNA: TGTGCCATCAGTGAGTCGGGACCGAGCTTGGAGCAGTACTTC. Residues: CAISESGPSLEQYF.

The J gene is TRBJ1-3, the V gene TRBV18; D is undetermined. In germline, CDR1 is KGHSH, CDR2 LQKENI. This CDR3 comprises 15 residues. V lost 4 bases and J lost 0, with 10 bases in between. The CDR3, as DNA: TGTGCCAGCTCACGCACGGAGCTCTCTGGAAACACCATATATTTT. This gives the protein CASSRTELSGNTIYF.

The rearrangement uses TRBV4-3 and TRBJ2-1; perhaps TRBD2 as D (6 bases). The V gene's germline CDR1 is LGHNA and CDR2 YSLEER. Trimming took off 0 bases at V and 9 bases at J, with 15 bases between the two ends. The CDR3 has 15 residues. The CDR3 here is CASSQEEGIGGEQFF. DNA for the CDR3: TGCGCCAGCAGCCAAGAAGAAGGGATCGGGGGTGAGCAGTTCTTC.

The chain employs TRBV6-6 and TRBJ1-2, with 8 bases identical to TRBD1. V dropped 4 bases and J dropped 7; count of bases not matched to a gene: 8. Per germline, CDR1 MNHNY and CDR2 SVGAGI (reference sequence). The length of the CDR3 is 14 residues. CDR3 region: CASSSPGQVFGYTF. In DNA, the CDR3 is TGTGCCAGCAGTTCTCCGGGACAGGTGTTTGGCTACACCTTC.

The rearrangement uses TRBV5-5 and TRBJ2-7; D call uncertain. Trimming cost V 6 bases and J 3 bases, with 13 bases left between them. This CDR3 has 13 amino acids. The germline V gene has CDR1 SGHKS and CDR2 YYEKEE (reference sequence). In DNA form, the CDR3 reads TGTGCCAGCACCTGGCGTGGCAGCTACGAGCAGTACTTC. Translation: CASTWRGSYEQYF.

This rearrangement joins TRBV19 to TRBJ1-5; unclear D gene. CDR1 is LNHDA and CDR2 is SQIVND in the germline V gene (reference sequence). V lost 3 bases to trimming and J lost 3 bases, with 6 bases between them. CDR3 length: 13 amino acids. CDR3 bases: TGTGCCAGTAGTATGGCGGTCAATCAGCCCCAGCATTTT. Protein sequence: CASSMAVNQPQHF.

The gene calls are TRBV28 and TRBJ1-2, with no clear D. Trimming took off 6 bases at V and 8 bases at J, with 13 bases between the two ends. The CDR3 consists of 12 residues. The germline V gene has CDR1 MDHEN and CDR2 SYDVKM. The CDR3 DNA reads as TGTGCCAGCAGCCCCCCCGTGGGCGGCTACACCTTC. Protein sequence: CASSPPVGGYTF.

V gene TRBV27 combines with J gene TRBJ2-3; weak D call: TRBD2 (6 bases). V was trimmed by 6 bases and J by 0 bases, leaving 10 bases between them. CDR1 is MNHEY, CDR2 SMNVEV, per germline (reference sequence). The CDR3 covers 14 residues. The CDR3, as DNA: TGTGCCAGCAGCCAGGGACTTAGCACAGATACGCAGTATTTT. Encoded protein: CASSQGLSTDTQYF.

The chain recombines TRBV6-6 with TRBJ1-4; no definite D call. CDR1 and CDR2 from the germline V gene are MNHNY and SVGAGI (reference sequence). The CDR3 is made up of 14 amino acids. Deletions cut 2 bases from V and 4 bases from J, with 8 bases between. CDR3: CASSYGSLNEKLFF. CDR3 nucleotide sequence: TGTGCCAGCAGTTACGGCAGCCTTAATGAAAAACTGTTTTTT.

The CDR3 region is CSVEESYYNEQFF. The CDR3 nucleotides are TGCAGCGTTGAGGAGAGTTATTACAATGAGCAGTTCTTC. This chain uses TRBV29-1 with TRBJ2-1; D is unclear. V was shortened by 3 bases and J by 4 bases, with 10 bases between the two germline ends. CDR1 and CDR2 (germline): SQVTM, ANQGSEA. The length of the CDR3 is 13 residues.

This chain uses TRBV7-9 with TRBJ2-5, with TRBD1 matching 7 bases. J gave up 2 bases and V 5 bases, and 11 bases lay outside the gene matches. Looked up from germline, CDR1 is SEHNR and CDR2 is FQNEAQ (reference sequence). This CDR3 has 16 residues. The CDR3 bases are TGTGCCAGCAGCAGAATTACAGGGGTGCCTCAAGAGACCCAGTACTTC. Its translation: CASSRITGVPQETQYF. The whole variable domain, remainder taken from reference TRBV7-9 and TRBJ2-5, is DTGVSQNPRHKITKRGQNVTFRCDPISEHNRLYWYRQTLGQGPEFLTYFQNEAQLEKSRLLSDRFSAERPKGSFSTLEIQRTEQGDSAMYLCASSRITGVPQETQYFGPGTRLLVL.

This clone occurred a few times. This chain uses TRBV18 with TRBJ1-1; 7 bases are shared with TRBD1. V was pared by 0 bases and J by 0 bases, with 4 bases of the junction left unmatched. This CDR3 is built from 16 residues. Per the germline V gene, CDR1 is KGHSH and CDR2 is LQKENI. The CDR3 DNA is TGTGCCAGCTCACCACCCGGGACAGTCATGAACACTGAAGCTTTCTTT. Translation gives CASSPPGTVMNTEAFF.

Comment on this clone: A much larger clone sits a single nucleotide away, making a read error possible. The J gene is TRBJ1-5, the V gene TRBV30, with D tentatively TRBD1 (6 bases). From germline, CDR1 is GTSNPN and CDR2 SVGIG (reference sequence). This CDR3 is built from 12 residues. Here the CDR3 reads CAWSVQGQLQHF. The CDR3 DNA sequence: TGTGCCTGGAGTGTACAGGGTCAGCTCCAGCATTTT.

J is TRBJ2-7 and V is TRBV29-1, with D possibly matching TRBD1 (5 bases). The V end lost 4 bases, the J end lost 5 bases, and 15 bases lay between the germline ends. Germline CDR1 and CDR2: SQVTM and ANQGSEA. The CDR3 sequence is 13 residues long. For the CDR3, the DNA is TGCAGCGTTGCAAGGGGCGTGAAGAACGAGCAGTACTTC. Amino acids: CSVARGVKNEQYF.